Here is one T cell receptor beta chain with its context. The data were produced by immunoSEQ multiplex PCR, yet TCRdb's version contains in-frame clones alone and is incomplete. The sample includes roughly 15,000 clones, around 80% seen only once; the top ten take under 2.5%. V lost 5 bases, J lost 2 bases, and 14 bases lay in between. The CDR3 loop spans 15 amino acids. Germline CDR1 reads SEHNR; CDR2 reads FQNEAQ (reference sequence). These data belong to a study of neoadjuvant anti-PD-1 for oral cavity cancer. Time point specified: after neoadjuvant nivolumab, at surgical resection. The sequence derives from a person aged 40 to 85 with oral cavity squamous cell carcinoma. The chain carries TRBV7-9 and TRBJ2-3, with D perhaps TRBD2 (6 bases). The source material was PBMCs, sampled after nivolumab (anti-PD-1) treatment. Here the CDR3 reads CASSRDWGDTDTQYF. CDR3 DNA: TGTGCCAGCAGCCGCGATTGGGGGGACACAGATACGCAGTATTTT.